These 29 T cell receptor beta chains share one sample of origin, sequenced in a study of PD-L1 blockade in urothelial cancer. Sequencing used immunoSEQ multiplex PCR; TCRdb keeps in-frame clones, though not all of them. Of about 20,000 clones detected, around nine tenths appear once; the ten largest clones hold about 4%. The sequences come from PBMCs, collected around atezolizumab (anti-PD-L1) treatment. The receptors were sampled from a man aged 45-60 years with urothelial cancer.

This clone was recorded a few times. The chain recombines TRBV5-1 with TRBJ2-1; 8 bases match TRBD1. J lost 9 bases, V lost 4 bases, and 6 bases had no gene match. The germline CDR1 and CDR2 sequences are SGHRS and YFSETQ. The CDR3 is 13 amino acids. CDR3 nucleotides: TGCGCCAGCAGCGCGGACAGGGTCAGTGAGCAGTTCTTC. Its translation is CASSADRVSEQFF.

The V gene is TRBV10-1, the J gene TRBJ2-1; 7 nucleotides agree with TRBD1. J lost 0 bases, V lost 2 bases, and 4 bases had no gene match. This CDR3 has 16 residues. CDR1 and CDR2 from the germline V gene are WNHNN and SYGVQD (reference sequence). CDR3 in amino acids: CASSEGWTGSYNEQFF. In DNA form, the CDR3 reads TGCGCCAGCAGTGAGGGGTGGACAGGCTCCTACAATGAGCAGTTCTTC.

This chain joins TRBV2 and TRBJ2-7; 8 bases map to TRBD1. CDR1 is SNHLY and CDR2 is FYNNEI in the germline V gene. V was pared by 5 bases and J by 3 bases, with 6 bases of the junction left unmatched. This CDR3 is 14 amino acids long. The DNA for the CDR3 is TGTGCCAGCAGTCAGGACAGGGACTTCTACGAGCAGTACTTC. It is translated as CASSQDRDFYEQYF.

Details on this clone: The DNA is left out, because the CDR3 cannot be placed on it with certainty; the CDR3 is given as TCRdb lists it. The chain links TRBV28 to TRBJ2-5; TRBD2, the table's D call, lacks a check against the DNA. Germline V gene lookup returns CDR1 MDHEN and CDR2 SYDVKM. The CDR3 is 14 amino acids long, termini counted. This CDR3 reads CASSFLAGGETQYF.

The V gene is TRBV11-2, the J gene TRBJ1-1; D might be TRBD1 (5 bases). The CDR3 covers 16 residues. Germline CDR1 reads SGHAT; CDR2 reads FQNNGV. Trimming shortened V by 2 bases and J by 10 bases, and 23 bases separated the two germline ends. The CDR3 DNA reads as TGTGCCAGCAGCTTACAATCTATTAGTATGGGGGGGGGAGCTTTCTTT. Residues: CASSLQSISMGGGAFF.

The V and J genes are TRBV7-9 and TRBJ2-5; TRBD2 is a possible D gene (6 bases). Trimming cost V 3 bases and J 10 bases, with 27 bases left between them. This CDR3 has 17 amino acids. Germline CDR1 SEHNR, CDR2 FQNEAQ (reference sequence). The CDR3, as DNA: TGTGCCAGCAGCTTCTTGGCTCCGGGACTCCTTATTGGGAGCCAGTACTTC. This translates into CASSFLAPGLLIGSQYF.

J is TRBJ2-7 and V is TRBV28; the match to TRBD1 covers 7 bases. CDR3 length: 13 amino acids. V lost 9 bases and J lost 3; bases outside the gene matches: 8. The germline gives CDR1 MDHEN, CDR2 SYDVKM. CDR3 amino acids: CASQLQGDYEQYF. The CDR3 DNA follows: TGTGCCAGTCAGCTGCAGGGGGACTACGAGCAGTACTTC.

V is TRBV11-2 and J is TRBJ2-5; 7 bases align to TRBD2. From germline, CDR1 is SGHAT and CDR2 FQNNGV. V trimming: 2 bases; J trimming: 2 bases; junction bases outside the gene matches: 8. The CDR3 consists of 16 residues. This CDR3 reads CASSLFGSSGQETQYF. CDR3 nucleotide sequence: TGTGCCAGCAGCTTATTCGGTAGTAGCGGGCAAGAGACCCAGTACTTC.

The CDR3: CASRDQGYEQYF. CDR3 DNA sequence: TGTGCCAGCAGGGATCAGGGCTACGAGCAGTACTTC. This chain connects TRBV6-1 to TRBJ2-7; weak D call: TRBD1 (5 bases). The CDR3 contains 12 residues. With 6 bases removed from V and 3 bases from J, the gap between germline ends came to 9 bases. Germline CDR1 is MNHNS and CDR2 is SASEGT.

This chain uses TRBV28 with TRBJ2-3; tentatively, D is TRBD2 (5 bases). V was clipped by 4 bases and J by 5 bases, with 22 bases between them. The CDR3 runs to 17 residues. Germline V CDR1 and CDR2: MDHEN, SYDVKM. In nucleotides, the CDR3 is TGTGCCAGCAGTTACCCCCCCAGCGGTCAAGGGATAGATACGCAGTATTTT. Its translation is CASSYPPSGQGIDTQYF. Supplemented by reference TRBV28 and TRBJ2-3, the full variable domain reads DVKVTQSSRYLVKRTGEKVFLECVQDMDHENMFWYRQDPGLGLRLIYFSYDVKMKEKGDIPEGYSVSREKKERFSLILESASTNQTSMYLCASSYPPSGQGIDTQYFGPGTRLTVL.

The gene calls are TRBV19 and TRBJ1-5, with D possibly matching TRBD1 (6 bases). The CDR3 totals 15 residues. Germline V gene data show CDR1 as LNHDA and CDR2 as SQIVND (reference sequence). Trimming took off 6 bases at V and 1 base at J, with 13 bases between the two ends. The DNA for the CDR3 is TGTGCCAGTAGCCTTGTGGACAGCAGCAATCAGCCCCAGCATTTT. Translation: CASSLVDSSNQPQHF.

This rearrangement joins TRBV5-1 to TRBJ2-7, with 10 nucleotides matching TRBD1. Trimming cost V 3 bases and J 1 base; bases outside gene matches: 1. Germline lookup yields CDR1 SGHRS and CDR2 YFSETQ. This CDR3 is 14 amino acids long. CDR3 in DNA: TGCGCCAGCAGCTCGGACAGGGGGTCCTACGAGCAGTACTTC. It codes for CASSSDRGSYEQYF.

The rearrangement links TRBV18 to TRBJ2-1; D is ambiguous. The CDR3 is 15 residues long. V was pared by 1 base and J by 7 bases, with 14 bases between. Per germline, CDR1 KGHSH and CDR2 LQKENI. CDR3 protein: CASSPLQRPENEQFF. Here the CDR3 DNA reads TGTGCCAGCTCACCACTGCAGCGACCCGAGAATGAGCAGTTCTTC.

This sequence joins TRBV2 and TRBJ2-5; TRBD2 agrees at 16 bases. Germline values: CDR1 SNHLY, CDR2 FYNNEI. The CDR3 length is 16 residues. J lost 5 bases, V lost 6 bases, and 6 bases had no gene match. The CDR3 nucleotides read TGTGCCAGCAGGGGGACTAGCGGGGGGGCTTGGGAGACCCAGTACTTC. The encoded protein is CASRGTSGGAWETQYF. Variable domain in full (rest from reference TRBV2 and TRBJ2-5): EPEVTQTPSHQVTQMGQEVILRCVPISNHLYFYWYRQILGQKVEFLVSFYNNEISEKSEIFDDQFSVERPDGSNFTLKIRSTKLEDSAMYFCASRGTSGGAWETQYFGPGTRLLVL.

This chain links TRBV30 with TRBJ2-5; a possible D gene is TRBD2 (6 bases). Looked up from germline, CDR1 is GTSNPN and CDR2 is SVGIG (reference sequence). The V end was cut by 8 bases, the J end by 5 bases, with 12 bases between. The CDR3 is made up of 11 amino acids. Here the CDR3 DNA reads TGTGCCGGAGGGGCAGCGGAGACCCAGTACTTC. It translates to CAGGAAETQYF.

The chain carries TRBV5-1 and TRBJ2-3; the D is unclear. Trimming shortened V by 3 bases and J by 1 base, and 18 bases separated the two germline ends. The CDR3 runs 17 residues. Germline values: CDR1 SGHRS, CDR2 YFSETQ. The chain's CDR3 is CASSSEATFSRTDTQYF. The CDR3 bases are TGCGCCAGCAGCTCAGAGGCCACCTTCAGCCGCACAGATACGCAGTATTTT.

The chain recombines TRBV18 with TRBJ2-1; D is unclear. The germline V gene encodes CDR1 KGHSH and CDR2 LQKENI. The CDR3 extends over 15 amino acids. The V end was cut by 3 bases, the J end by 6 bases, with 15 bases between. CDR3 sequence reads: CASSPSYLTINEQFF. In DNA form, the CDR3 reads TGTGCCAGCTCACCTAGCTACCTAACCATCAATGAGCAGTTCTTC.

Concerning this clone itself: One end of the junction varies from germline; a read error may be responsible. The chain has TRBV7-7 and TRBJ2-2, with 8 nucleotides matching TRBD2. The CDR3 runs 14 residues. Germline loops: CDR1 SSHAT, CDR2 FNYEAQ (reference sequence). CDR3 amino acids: CASSGGQNTGELFF. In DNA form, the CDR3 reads TGTGCTAGCAGCGGGGGCCAGAACACCGGGGAGCTGTTTTTT.

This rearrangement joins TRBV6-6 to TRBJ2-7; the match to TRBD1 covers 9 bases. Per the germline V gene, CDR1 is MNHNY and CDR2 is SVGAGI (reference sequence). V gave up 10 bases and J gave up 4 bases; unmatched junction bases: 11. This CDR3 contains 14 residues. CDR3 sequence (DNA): TGTGCCACCGGGGACAGGGCAGGATGGTACGAGCAGTACTTC. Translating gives CATGDRAGWYEQYF.

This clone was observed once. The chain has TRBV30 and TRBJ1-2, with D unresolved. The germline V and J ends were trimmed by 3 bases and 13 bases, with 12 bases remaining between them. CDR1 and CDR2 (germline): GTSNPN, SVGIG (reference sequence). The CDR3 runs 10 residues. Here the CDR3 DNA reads TGTGCCTGGAGAACTACAGCGGCCACCTTC. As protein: CAWRTTAATF.

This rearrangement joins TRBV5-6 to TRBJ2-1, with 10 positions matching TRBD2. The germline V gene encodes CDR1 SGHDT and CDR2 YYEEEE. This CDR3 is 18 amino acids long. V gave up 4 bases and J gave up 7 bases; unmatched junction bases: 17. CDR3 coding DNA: TGTGCCAGCAGCCCAGAACTGTCGTCTAGCGGGAGCTATAATGAGCAGTTCTTC. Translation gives CASSPELSSSGSYNEQFF.

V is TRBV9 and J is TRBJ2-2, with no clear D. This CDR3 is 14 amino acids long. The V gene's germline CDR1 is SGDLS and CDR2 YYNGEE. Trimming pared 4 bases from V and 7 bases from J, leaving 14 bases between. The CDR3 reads CASSPSSDIGELFF. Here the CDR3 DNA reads TGTGCCAGCAGCCCAAGCTCCGATATCGGGGAGCTGTTTTTT.

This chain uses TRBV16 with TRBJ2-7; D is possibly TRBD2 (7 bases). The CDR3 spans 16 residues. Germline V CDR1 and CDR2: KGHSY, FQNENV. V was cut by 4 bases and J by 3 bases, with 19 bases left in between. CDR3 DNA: TGTGCCAGCAGCCCAAGAACAGGGAGGGTTGGCTACGAGCAGTACTTC. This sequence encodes CASSPRTGRVGYEQYF.

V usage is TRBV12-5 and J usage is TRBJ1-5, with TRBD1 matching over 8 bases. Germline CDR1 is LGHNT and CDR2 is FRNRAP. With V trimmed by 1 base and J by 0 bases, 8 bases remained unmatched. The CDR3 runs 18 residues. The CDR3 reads CASGLGQGSTYSNQPQHF. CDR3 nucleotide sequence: TGTGCTAGTGGTTTGGGACAGGGGTCTACTTATAGCAATCAGCCCCAGCATTTT.

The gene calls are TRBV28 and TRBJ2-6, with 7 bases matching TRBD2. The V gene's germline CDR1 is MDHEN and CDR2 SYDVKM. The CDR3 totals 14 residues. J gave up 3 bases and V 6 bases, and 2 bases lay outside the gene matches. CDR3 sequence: CASRPGGGANVLTF. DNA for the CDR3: TGTGCCAGCAGGCCGGGGGGTGGGGCCAACGTCCTGACTTTC.

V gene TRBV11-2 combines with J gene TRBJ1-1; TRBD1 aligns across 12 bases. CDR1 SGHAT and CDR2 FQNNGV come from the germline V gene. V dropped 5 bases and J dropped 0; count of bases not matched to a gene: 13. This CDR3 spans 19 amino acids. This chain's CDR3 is CASSPGQGAWGPLNTEAFF. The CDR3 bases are TGTGCCAGCAGCCCGGGACAGGGGGCTTGGGGTCCTCTGAACACTGAAGCTTTCTTT.

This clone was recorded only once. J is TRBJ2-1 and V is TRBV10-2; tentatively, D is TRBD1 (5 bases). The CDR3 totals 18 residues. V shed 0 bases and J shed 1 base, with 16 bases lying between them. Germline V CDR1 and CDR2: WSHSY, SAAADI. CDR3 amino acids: CASSESAFRARSYNEQFF. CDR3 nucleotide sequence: TGCGCCAGCAGTGAGTCGGCATTCAGGGCGAGATCCTACAATGAGCAGTTCTTC.

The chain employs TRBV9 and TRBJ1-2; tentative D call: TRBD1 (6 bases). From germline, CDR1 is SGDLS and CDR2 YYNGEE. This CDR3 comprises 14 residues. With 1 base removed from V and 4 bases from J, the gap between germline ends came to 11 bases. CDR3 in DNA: TGTGCCAGCAGCGTATCACAGGGCCCCTATGGCTACACCTTC. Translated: CASSVSQGPYGYTF. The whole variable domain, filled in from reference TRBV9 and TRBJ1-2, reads DSGVTQTPKHLITATGQRVTLRCSPRSGDLSVYWYQQSLDQGLQFLIQYYNGEERAKGNILERFSAQQFPDLHSELNLSSLELGDSALYFCASSVSQGPYGYTFGSGTRLTVV.

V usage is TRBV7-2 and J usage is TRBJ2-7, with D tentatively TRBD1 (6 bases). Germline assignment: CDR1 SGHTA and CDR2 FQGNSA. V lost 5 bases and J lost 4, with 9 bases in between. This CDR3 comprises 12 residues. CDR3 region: CASSRTEYEQYF. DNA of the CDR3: TGTGCCAGCAGCCGGACAGAATACGAGCAGTACTTC.